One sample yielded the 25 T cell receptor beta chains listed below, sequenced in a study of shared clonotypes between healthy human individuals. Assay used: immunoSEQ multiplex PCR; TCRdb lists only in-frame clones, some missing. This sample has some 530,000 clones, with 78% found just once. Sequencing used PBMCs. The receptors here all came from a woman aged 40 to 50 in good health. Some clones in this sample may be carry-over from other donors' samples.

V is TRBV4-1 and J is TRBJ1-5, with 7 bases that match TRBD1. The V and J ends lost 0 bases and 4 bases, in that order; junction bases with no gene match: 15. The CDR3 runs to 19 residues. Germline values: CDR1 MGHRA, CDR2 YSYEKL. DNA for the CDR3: TGCGCCAGCAGCCAAGATCTTGTTGGCGCGACAGGGTGGAATCAGCCCCAGCATTTT. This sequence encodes CASSQDLVGATGWNQPQHF.

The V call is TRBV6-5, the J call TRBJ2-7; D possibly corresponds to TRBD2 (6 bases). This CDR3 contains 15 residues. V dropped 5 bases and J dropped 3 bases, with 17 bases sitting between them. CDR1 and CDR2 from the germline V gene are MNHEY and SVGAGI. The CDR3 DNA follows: TGTGCCAGCAGTAAATCCGGGACTCCCTTCTACGAGCAGTACTTC. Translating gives CASSKSGTPFYEQYF.

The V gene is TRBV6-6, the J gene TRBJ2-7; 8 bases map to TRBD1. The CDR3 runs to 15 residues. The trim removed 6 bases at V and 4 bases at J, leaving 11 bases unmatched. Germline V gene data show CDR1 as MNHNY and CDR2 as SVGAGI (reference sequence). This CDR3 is CASRSRDRNVYEQYF. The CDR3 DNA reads TGTGCCAGCAGAAGCCGGGACAGGAACGTTTACGAGCAGTACTTC.

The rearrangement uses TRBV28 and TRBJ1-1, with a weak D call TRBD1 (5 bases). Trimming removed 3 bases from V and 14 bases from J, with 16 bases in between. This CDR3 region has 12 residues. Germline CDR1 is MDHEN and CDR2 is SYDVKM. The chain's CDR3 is CASSLLRSGAFF. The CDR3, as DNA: TGTGCCAGCAGTTTGCTACGGAGTGGGGCGTTCTTT.

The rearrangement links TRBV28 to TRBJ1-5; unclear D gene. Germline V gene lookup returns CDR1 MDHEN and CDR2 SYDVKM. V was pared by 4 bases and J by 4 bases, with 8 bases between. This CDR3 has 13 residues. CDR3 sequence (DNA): TGTGCCAGCAGTTATCGAGCTAATCAGCCCCAGCATTTT. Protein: CASSYRANQPQHF.

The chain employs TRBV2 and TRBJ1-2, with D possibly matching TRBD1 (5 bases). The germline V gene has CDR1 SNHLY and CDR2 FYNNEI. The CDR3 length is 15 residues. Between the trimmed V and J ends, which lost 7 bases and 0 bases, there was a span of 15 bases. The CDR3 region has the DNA TGTGCCAGCATCCCCCGGGACGGCCCTAACTATGGCTACACCTTC. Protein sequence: CASIPRDGPNYGYTF.

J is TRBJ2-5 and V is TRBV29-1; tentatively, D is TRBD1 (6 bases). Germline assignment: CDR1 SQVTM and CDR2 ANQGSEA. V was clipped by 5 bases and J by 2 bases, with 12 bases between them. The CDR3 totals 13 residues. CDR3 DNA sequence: TGCAGCGTTACGGGACAATCGCAAGAGACCCAGTACTTC. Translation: CSVTGQSQETQYF.

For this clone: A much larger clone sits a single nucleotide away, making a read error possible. CDR3 in amino acids: CSVRDRDEQFF. The CDR3 DNA is TGCAGCGTTCGGGACAGAGATGAGCAGTTCTTC. V usage is TRBV29-1 and J usage is TRBJ2-1; 7 nucleotides match TRBD1. The CDR3 has 11 residues. With 5 bases clipped from V and 8 bases from J, the junction kept 3 bases outside the gene matches. Per the germline V gene, CDR1 is SQVTM and CDR2 is ANQGSEA.

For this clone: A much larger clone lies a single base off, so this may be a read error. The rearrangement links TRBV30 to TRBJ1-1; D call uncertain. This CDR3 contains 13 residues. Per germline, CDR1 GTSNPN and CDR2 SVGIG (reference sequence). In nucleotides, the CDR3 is TGTGCCTGGAGAAGGACGGGGAACACTGAAACTTTCTTT. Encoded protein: CAWRRTGNTETFF.

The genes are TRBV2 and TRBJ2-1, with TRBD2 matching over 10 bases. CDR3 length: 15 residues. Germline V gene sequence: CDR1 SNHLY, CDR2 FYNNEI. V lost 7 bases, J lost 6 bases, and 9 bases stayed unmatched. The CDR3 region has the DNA TGTGCCAGCACATATAGCGGGAGGACTATCAATGAGCAGTTCTTC. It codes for CASTYSGRTINEQFF.

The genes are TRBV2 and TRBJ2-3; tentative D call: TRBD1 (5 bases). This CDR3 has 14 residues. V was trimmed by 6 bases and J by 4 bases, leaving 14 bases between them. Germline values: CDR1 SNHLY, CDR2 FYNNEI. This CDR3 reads CASRVIGVADTQYF. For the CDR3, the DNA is TGTGCCAGCAGGGTTATAGGGGTTGCAGATACGCAGTATTTT.

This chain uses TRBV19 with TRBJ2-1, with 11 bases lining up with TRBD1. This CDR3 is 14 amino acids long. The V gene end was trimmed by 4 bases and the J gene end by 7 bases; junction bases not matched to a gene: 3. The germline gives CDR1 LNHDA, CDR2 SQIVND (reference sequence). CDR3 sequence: CASSTGTGGNEQFF. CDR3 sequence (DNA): TGTGCCAGTAGTACCGGGACAGGGGGGAATGAGCAGTTCTTC.

The CDR3 nucleotides are TGTGCCAGCTCACGGGCAGGAAACACTGAAGCTTTCTTT. It encodes CASSRAGNTEAFF. This chain connects TRBV18 to TRBJ1-1, with D unresolved. The CDR3 runs 13 residues. Germline CDR1 and CDR2: KGHSH and LQKENI. V was cut by 4 bases and J by 2 bases, with 8 bases left in between.

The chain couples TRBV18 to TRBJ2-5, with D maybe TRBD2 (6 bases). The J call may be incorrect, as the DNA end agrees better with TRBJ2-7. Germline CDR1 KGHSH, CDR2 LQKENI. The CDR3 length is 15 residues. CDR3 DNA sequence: TGTGCCAGCTCACCAGGGGGAGGCCTGCTTGGCGAGCAGTACTTC. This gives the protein CASSPGGGLLGEQYF.

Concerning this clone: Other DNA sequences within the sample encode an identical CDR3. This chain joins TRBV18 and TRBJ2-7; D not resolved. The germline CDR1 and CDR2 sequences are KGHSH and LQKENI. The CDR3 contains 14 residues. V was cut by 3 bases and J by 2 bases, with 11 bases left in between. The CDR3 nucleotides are TGTGCCAGCTCACCCCCCGGCCAAGCCTACGAGCAGTACTTC. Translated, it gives CASSPPGQAYEQYF.

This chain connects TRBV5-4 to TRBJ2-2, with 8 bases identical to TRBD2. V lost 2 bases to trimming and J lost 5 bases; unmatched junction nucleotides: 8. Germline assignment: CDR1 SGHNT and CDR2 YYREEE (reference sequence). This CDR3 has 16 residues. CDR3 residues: CASSLTGRAGTGELFF. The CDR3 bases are TGTGCCAGCAGCTTAACCGGGAGGGCCGGAACCGGGGAGCTGTTTTTT.

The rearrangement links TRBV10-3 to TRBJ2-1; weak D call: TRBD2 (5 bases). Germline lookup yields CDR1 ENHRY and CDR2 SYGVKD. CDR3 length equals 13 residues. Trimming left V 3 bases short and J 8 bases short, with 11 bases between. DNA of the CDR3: TGTGCCATCAGTGAAAGAGGGTCAGATGAGCAGTTCTTC. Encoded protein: CAISERGSDEQFF.

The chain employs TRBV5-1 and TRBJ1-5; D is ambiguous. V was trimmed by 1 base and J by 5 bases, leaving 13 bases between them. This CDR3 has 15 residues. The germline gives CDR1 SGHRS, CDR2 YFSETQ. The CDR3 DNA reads TGCGCCAGCAGCTTGCTCCCAGAAATGGATCAGCCCCAGCATTTT. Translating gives CASSLLPEMDQPQHF.

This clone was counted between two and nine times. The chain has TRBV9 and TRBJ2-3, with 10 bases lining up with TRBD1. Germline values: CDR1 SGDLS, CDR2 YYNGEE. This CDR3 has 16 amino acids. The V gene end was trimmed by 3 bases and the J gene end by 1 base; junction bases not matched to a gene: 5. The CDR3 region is CASSATGTGGTDTQYF. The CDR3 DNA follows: TGTGCCAGCAGCGCGACCGGGACAGGGGGCACAGATACGCAGTATTTT.

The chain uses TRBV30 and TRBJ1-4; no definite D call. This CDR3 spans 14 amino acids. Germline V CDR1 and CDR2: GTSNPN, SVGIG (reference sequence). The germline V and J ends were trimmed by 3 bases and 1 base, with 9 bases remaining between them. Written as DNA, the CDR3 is TGTGCCTGGAGGGACCGTATAACTAATGAAAAACTGTTTTTT. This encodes CAWRDRITNEKLFF.

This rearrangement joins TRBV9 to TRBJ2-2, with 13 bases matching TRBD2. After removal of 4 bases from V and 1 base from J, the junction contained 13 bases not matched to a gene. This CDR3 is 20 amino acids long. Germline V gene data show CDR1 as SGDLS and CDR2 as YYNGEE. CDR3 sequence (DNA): TGTGCCAGCAGCCTAACCCACGGACTAGCGGGAGAGGAGAACACCGGGGAGCTGTTTTTT. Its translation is CASSLTHGLAGEENTGELFF.

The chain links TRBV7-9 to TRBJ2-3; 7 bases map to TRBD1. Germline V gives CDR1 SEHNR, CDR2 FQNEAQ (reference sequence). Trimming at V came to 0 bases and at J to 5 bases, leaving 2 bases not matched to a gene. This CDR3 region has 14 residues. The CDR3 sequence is CASSLAGGLDTQYF. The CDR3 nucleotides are TGTGCCAGCAGCTTAGCAGGGGGCTTAGATACGCAGTATTTT.

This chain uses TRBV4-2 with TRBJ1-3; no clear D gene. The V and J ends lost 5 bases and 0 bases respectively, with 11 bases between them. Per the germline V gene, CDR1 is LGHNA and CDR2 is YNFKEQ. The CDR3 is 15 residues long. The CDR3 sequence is CASSKNLDSGNTIYF. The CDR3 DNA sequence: TGTGCCAGCAGCAAGAACTTAGACTCTGGAAACACCATATATTTT.

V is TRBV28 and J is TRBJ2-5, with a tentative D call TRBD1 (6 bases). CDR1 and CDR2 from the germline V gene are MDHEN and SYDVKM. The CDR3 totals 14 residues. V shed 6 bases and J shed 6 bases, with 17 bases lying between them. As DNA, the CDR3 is TGTGCCAGCAGCAATCAGGGGTGGGGAAAGACCCAGTACTTC. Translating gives CASSNQGWGKTQYF.

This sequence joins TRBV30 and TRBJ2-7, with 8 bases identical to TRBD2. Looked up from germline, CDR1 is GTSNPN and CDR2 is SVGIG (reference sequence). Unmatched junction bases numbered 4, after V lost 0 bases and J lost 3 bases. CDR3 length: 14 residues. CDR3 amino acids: CAWSVTSGVYEQYF. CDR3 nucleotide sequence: TGTGCCTGGAGTGTAACTAGCGGAGTCTACGAGCAGTACTTC.